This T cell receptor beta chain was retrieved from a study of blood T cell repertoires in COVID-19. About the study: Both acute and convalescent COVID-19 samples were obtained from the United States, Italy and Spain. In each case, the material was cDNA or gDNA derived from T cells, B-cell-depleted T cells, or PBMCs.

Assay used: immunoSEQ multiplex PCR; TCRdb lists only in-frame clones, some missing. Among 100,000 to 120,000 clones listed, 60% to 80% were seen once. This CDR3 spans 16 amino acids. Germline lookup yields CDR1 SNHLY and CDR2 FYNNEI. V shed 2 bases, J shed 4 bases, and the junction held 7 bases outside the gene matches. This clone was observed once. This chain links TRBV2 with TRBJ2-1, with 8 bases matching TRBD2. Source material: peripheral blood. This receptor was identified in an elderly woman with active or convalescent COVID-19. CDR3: CASSEWAREAYNEQFF. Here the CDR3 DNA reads TGTGCCAGCAGTGAATGGGCGCGGGAGGCATACAATGAGCAGTTCTTC.